Listed here is a single TCR beta chain. What it binds is not known. The source of the sample is a study of T cell responses to AZD1222 COVID-19 vaccine. The repertoire was sequenced with immunoSEQ multiplex PCR; TCRdb's copy has only in-frame clones and lacks some. The table records around 80,000 clones, 87% of them present only once. Points from the study as a whole: White British ancestry dominated among donors, who included more females, and clonal diversity was possibly underestimated. Spike was spanned by vaccine-associated CD4 TCRs, which were dominant at 160-218 and 743-854. The study reported that nearly half of spike-specific TCRs target unmutated variant regions. Among those given AZD1222, only six were seropositive at baseline.

The specimen was peripheral blood, collected 28 days after the second AZD1222 dose. This TCR was recovered from an adult who received the AZD1222 COVID-19 vaccine.

For the CDR3, the DNA is TGTGCCAGCAGCCAAGATCGCGCAGGGCAAGAGACCCAGTACTTC. Translating gives CASSQDRAGQETQYF. The chain carries TRBV4-2 and TRBJ2-5; tentatively, D is TRBD1 (5 bases). CDR1 and CDR2 (germline): LGHNA, YNFKEQ. V was cut by 0 bases and J by 2 bases, with 10 bases left in between. This CDR3 has 15 amino acids.